This T cell receptor beta chain appears in the sequencing data of a study of blood T cell repertoires in COVID-19. In the study overall: There were acute and convalescent COVID-19 samples, and they came from the United States, Italy and Spain. Nucleic acid was either cDNA or gDNA, and it came from T cells, B-cell-depleted T cells, or PBMCs.

After removal of 5 bases from V and 5 bases from J, the junction contained 8 bases not matched to a gene. The CDR3 sequence is 14 residues long. CDR1 and CDR2 (germline): MNHEY, SVGAGI. This clone was detected a few times. Original processing methods: By means of reference gene primer amplification, nucleated cell counts were estimated. Using immunoSEQ multiplex PCR, the repertoire was profiled, and TCRdb retains in-frame clones only, with some absent. The V and J calls and clone size were taken over from that table, and D and trimming were inferred from the DNA. Of 54,000 or so clones in the sample, about 85% were seen once.

Sequenced sample: peripheral blood. This TCR came from a woman aged 80 or over with acute or convalescent COVID-19. The chain carries TRBV6-5 and TRBJ2-5; 7 bases are a match to TRBD1. This CDR3 reads CASSTGTVKETQYF. Written as DNA, the CDR3 is TGTGCCAGCAGTACCGGGACAGTAAAGGAGACCCAGTACTTC.